Shown below are 29 T cell receptor beta chains from a single sample sequenced in a study of OX40 agonist ivuxolimab in advanced cancers. Profiling relied on immunoSEQ multiplex PCR, and the TCRdb table lists in-frame clones only, not all of them. The table has roughly 13,000 clones, roughly three quarters seen once. Sequencing used CD4+ or CD8+ T cells sorted from blood, obtained in a trial of the OX40 agonist ivuxolimab. The receptors derive from an adult with an advanced solid tumor such as melanoma, head and neck, liver or kidney cancer.

The gene calls are TRBV7-9 and TRBJ1-4; D is uncertain. Per the germline V gene, CDR1 is SEHNR and CDR2 is FQNEAQ (reference sequence). The CDR3 totals 16 residues. The V end was cut by 1 base, the J end by 10 bases, with 19 bases between. CDR3 nucleotide sequence: TGTGCCAGCAGCTTAGAAGCGATGGGAGGAGGATTAAAACTGTTTTTT. It yields the protein CASSLEAMGGGLKLFF.

The V call is TRBV4-3, the J call TRBJ1-5; D is undetermined. Germline V CDR1 and CDR2: LGHNA, YSLEER. Trimming left V 1 base short and J 9 bases short, with 10 bases between. The CDR3 loop spans 13 amino acids. Here the CDR3 DNA reads TGCGCCAGCAGCCAAGTGAGGGATCGGCCCCAGCATTTT. It yields the protein CASSQVRDRPQHF.

The chain couples TRBV5-4 to TRBJ1-2; D possibly corresponds to TRBD1 (6 bases). CDR3 size: 15 residues. The germline gives CDR1 SGHNT, CDR2 YYREEE (reference sequence). Trimming pared 4 bases from V and 4 bases from J, leaving 17 bases between. The CDR3 DNA follows: TGTGCCAGCAGCCCCGGGGGACACTCCCTCTATGGCTACACCTTC. Protein product: CASSPGGHSLYGYTF.

Here the CDR3 reads CASSSKQGSYGYTF. DNA of the CDR3: TGCGCCAGCAGCTCTAAACAGGGGAGCTATGGCTACACCTTC. The V call is TRBV5-1, the J call TRBJ1-2; 7 bases are a match to TRBD1. V lost 3 bases and J lost 4; bases outside the gene matches: 6. This CDR3 spans 14 amino acids. The V gene's germline CDR1 is SGHRS and CDR2 YFSETQ.

This chain joins TRBV13 and TRBJ1-6, with a weak D call TRBD1 (6 bases). Between the trimmed V and J ends, which lost 7 bases and 2 bases, there was a span of 21 bases. The CDR3 spans 18 residues. Germline values: CDR1 PRHDT, CDR2 FYEKMQ (reference sequence). This chain's CDR3 is CASNRKKEGGAYNSPLHF. The CDR3 region has the DNA TGTGCCAGCAACCGAAAGAAAGAGGGGGGGGCCTATAATTCACCCCTCCACTTT.

The V and J genes are TRBV27 and TRBJ2-1, with D possibly TRBD2 on 5 matching bases. The CDR3 is made up of 15 amino acids. CDR1 and CDR2 (germline): MNHEY, SMNVEV (reference sequence). Trimming stripped 0 bases from V and 5 bases from J, with 11 bases between. This CDR3 is CASSLSSGINNEQFF. Written as DNA, the CDR3 is TGTGCCAGCAGTTTATCCAGCGGAATTAACAATGAGCAGTTCTTC.

Points on this clone: The same CDR3 is also encoded by other DNA sequences in this sample. This sequence joins TRBV5-6 and TRBJ2-4; D gene ambiguous. V lost 7 bases to trimming and J lost 3 bases, with 8 bases between them. The CDR3 sequence is 12 residues long. Germline V gene lookup returns CDR1 SGHDT and CDR2 YYEEEE. The DNA for the CDR3 is TGTGCCAGCGGGCCGCACAAAAACATTCAGTACTTC. Translation: CASGPHKNIQYF.

In this sample, this clone turned up a few times. The V and J genes are TRBV5-5 and TRBJ1-5; D possibly corresponds to TRBD1 (6 bases). The length of the CDR3 is 14 residues. Deletions cut 7 bases from V and 2 bases from J, with 13 bases between. Per germline, CDR1 SGHKS and CDR2 YYEKEE (reference sequence). CDR3 loop: CASRPGVGNQPQHF. The CDR3 nucleotides read TGTGCCAGCCGTCCAGGGGTCGGCAATCAGCCCCAGCATTTT.

This clone was found once. The genes are TRBV6-6 and TRBJ2-7; the D gene is possibly TRBD1 (6 bases). V lost 2 bases to trimming and J lost 0 bases, with 14 bases between them. The CDR3 totals 16 residues. Germline V gene data show CDR1 as MNHNY and CDR2 as SVGAGI (reference sequence). CDR3 in DNA: TGTGCCAGCAGTTACGGTTCCCTGACAGGCTCCTACGAGCAGTACTTC. It yields the protein CASSYGSLTGSYEQYF.

A single count supports this clone. V usage is TRBV7-9 and J usage is TRBJ1-2; D gene ambiguous. Germline CDR1 SEHNR, CDR2 FQNEAQ (reference sequence). The CDR3 consists of 15 residues. Trimming took off 1 base at V and 3 bases at J, with 12 bases between the two ends. This CDR3 reads CASSLGANAHYGYTF. The CDR3 nucleotides are TGTGCCAGCAGCTTAGGGGCCAATGCCCACTATGGCTACACCTTC. The whole variable domain, filled in from reference TRBV7-9 and TRBJ1-2, reads DTGVSQNPRHKITKRGQNVTFRCDPISEHNRLYWYRQTLGQGPEFLTYFQNEAQLEKSRLLSDRFSAERPKGSFSTLEIQRTEQGDSAMYLCASSLGANAHYGYTFGSGTRLTVV.

This clone is medium-sized in the sample. This rearrangement joins TRBV14 to TRBJ2-5; unclear D gene. Trimming stripped 3 bases from V and 5 bases from J, with 13 bases between. CDR1 is SGHDN, CDR2 FVKESK, per germline. CDR3 size: 14 residues. The CDR3 spells CASSHLQGRETQYF. CDR3 nucleotide sequence: TGTGCCAGCAGCCATCTACAAGGCAGGGAGACCCAGTACTTC.

The chain links TRBV27 to TRBJ2-2, with D perhaps given as TRBD1 or TRBD2 (5 bases each). V lost 0 bases to trimming and J lost 4 bases, with 6 bases between them. Germline lookup yields CDR1 MNHEY and CDR2 SMNVEV (reference sequence). The CDR3 totals 14 residues. The CDR3 nucleotides are TGTGCCAGCAGTTTATCGGGACCCACCGGGGAGCTGTTTTTT. It encodes CASSLSGPTGELFF.

The genes are TRBV5-1 and TRBJ1-1; D ambiguous. Germline assignment: CDR1 SGHRS and CDR2 YFSETQ. The CDR3 is 13 amino acids. V was shortened by 6 bases and J by 1 base, with 10 bases between the two germline ends. This CDR3 reads CASTSRWNTEAFF. The CDR3 nucleotides are TGCGCCAGCACCTCCCGGTGGAACACTGAAGCTTTCTTT. The full variable domain, rest sourced from reference TRBV5-1 and TRBJ1-1, is KAGVTQTPRYLIKTRGQQVTLSCSPISGHRSVSWYQQTPGQGLQFLFEYFSETQRNKGNFPGRFSGRQFSNSRSEMNVSTLELGDSALYLCASTSRWNTEAFFGQGTRLTVV.

The V and J genes are TRBV15 and TRBJ1-5, with a weak D call TRBD1 (5 bases). V gave up 0 bases and J gave up 7 bases, with 13 bases separating them. From germline, CDR1 is LNHNV and CDR2 YYDKDF (reference sequence). The CDR3 sequence is 15 residues long. CDR3 protein: CATSRDRGVGQPQHF. The CDR3 DNA reads as TGTGCCACCAGCAGAGATCGAGGGGTGGGCCAGCCCCAGCATTTT.

The chain combines TRBV27 with TRBJ2-7; possibly TRBD2 for D (5 bases). The CDR3 length is 13 residues. Looked up from germline, CDR1 is MNHEY and CDR2 is SMNVEV (reference sequence). Trimming stripped 0 bases from V and 4 bases from J, with 7 bases between. In DNA form, the CDR3 reads TGTGCCAGCAGTTTATCGCCGGGATACGAGCAGTACTTC. Translated: CASSLSPGYEQYF.

The CDR3 is CASSASGTAIYGYTF. For the CDR3, the DNA is TGTGCCAGTAGTGCCTCCGGGACAGCAATATATGGCTACACCTTC. The gene calls are TRBV19 and TRBJ1-2, with 7 bases lining up with TRBD1. V trimming: 5 bases; J trimming: 5 bases; junction bases outside the gene matches: 11. Germline CDR1 is LNHDA and CDR2 is SQIVND (reference sequence). The CDR3 has 15 amino acids. The entire variable domain, with the rest obtained from reference TRBV19 and TRBJ1-2, is as follows: DGGITQSPKYLFRKEGQNVTLSCEQNLNHDAMYWYRQDPGQGLRLIYYSQIVNDFQKGDIAEGYSVSREKKESFPLTVTSAQKNPTAFYLCASSASGTAIYGYTFGSGTRLTVV.

The chain carries TRBV30 and TRBJ1-1, with unresolved D. V gave up 5 bases and J gave up 1 base, with 8 bases separating them. Germline V gene sequence: CDR1 GTSNPN, CDR2 SVGIG (reference sequence). The CDR3 is 12 amino acids. The DNA of the CDR3 is TGTGCCTGGGGGTCTTCGAACACTGAAGCTTTCTTT. This translates into CAWGSSNTEAFF.

The chain is built from TRBV7-6 and TRBJ2-5; TRBD2 aligns across 9 bases. Germline CDR1 reads SGHVS; CDR2 reads FNYEAQ. The ends lost 0 bases at V and 5 bases at J; junction bases unmatched: 7. This CDR3 comprises 16 residues. This chain's CDR3 is CASSLAAGGPRETQYF. As DNA, the CDR3 is TGTGCCAGCAGCTTAGCAGCGGGGGGCCCACGGGAGACCCAGTACTTC.

The chain joins TRBV6-1 to TRBJ2-7; 7 bases are a match to TRBD1. The germline gives CDR1 MNHNS, CDR2 SASEGT. The CDR3 consists of 14 residues. The CDR3 DNA reads as TGTGCGACCTATTCCGGGACAGATCTATACGAGCAGTACTTC. Translation: CATYSGTDLYEQYF.

This chain connects TRBV4-3 to TRBJ2-5; D is undetermined. This CDR3 is built from 14 residues. Trimming pared 0 bases from V and 5 bases from J, leaving 10 bases between. Germline lookup yields CDR1 LGHNA and CDR2 YSLEER. CDR3 sequence reads: CASSQDRRLETQYF. CDR3 coding DNA: TGCGCCAGCAGCCAAGATCGACGGCTGGAGACCCAGTACTTC.

This clone occurred a few times. The V and J genes are TRBV14 and TRBJ2-7; D ambiguous. The V gene lost 3 bases and the J gene lost 2 bases, with 8 bases spanning the gap. The CDR3 contains 13 residues. CDR1 and CDR2 from the germline V gene are SGHDN and FVKESK. The chain's CDR3 is CASSQGYAYEQYF. The CDR3 DNA sequence: TGTGCCAGCAGCCAGGGGTATGCCTACGAGCAGTACTTC.

This chain links TRBV25-1 with TRBJ1-3; 8 bases agree with TRBD1. This CDR3 has 16 residues. With 6 bases clipped from V and 2 bases from J, the junction kept 9 bases outside the gene matches. Germline-derived CDR1 and CDR2 are MGHDK and SYGVNS. The CDR3 here is CASRRGTGGPGNTIYF. CDR3 nucleotides: TGTGCCAGCAGGAGAGGTACAGGGGGGCCTGGAAACACCATATATTTT.

The chain has TRBV6-6 and TRBJ2-1; D is ambiguous. This CDR3 spans 12 amino acids. Germline-derived CDR1 and CDR2 are MNHNY and SVGAGI (reference sequence). V lost 0 bases, J lost 7 bases, and 4 bases lay in between. The CDR3 region is CASSYSLNEQFF. The CDR3 DNA reads TGTGCCAGCAGTTACTCATTGAATGAGCAGTTCTTC.

The chain joins TRBV5-6 to TRBJ1-5; TRBD1 matches 9 bases. V trimming: 4 bases; J trimming: 7 bases; junction bases outside the gene matches: 6. The CDR3 is made up of 14 amino acids. Germline V lookup: CDR1 SGHDT, CDR2 YYEEEE. CDR3 nucleotides: TGTGCCAGCAGCCTCGGGACAGGGTCCCAGCCCCAGCATTTT. Protein sequence: CASSLGTGSQPQHF.

This clone is deemed medium-sized. The chain uses TRBV7-8 and TRBJ1-1; D gene unclear. CDR1 and CDR2 (germline): SGHVS, FQNEAQ. This CDR3 contains 13 residues. V lost 0 bases and J 1 base, leaving 3 bases between the germline ends. For the CDR3, the DNA is TGTGCCAGCAGCTTAGCCGGGAACACTGAAGCTTTCTTT. Protein product: CASSLAGNTEAFF.

This chain connects TRBV7-9 to TRBJ1-2; possible D gene TRBD1, 6 bases. In germline, CDR1 is SEHNR, CDR2 FQNEAQ (reference sequence). CDR3 length: 13 amino acids. Trimming took off 6 bases at V and 1 base at J, with 9 bases between the two ends. The CDR3 sequence is CASSPDSNYGYTF. For the CDR3, the DNA is TGTGCCAGCAGTCCGGACAGTAACTATGGCTACACCTTC.

The rearrangement joins TRBV2 to TRBJ1-1, with TRBD1 as a possible D gene (6 bases). Trimming took 6 bases from V and 6 from J, leaving 8 bases between them. The length of the CDR3 is 11 residues. CDR1 is SNHLY, CDR2 FYNNEI, per germline. Here the CDR3 DNA reads TGTGCCAGCAGCTGGACAGCTGAAGCTTTCTTT. Translated: CASSWTAEAFF.

This clone was observed once. The chain is built from TRBV11-2 and TRBJ2-5; 9 bases are shared with TRBD2. Trimming removed 11 bases from V and 7 bases from J; junction bases left unmatched: 5. This CDR3 region has 11 residues. Germline values: CDR1 SGHAT, CDR2 FQNNGV. As DNA, the CDR3 is TGTGCCTCCGATAGCGGGGGGACCCAGTACTTC. It encodes CASDSGGTQYF.

The chain has TRBV5-6 and TRBJ2-1, with TRBD1 as a possible D gene (5 bases). Germline V gene lookup returns CDR1 SGHDT and CDR2 YYEEEE. The V and J ends lost 0 bases and 5 bases respectively, with 18 bases between them. The CDR3 extends over 17 amino acids. CDR3 sequence reads: CASSLDPRTTVDNEQFF. Written as DNA, the CDR3 is TGTGCCAGCAGCTTGGACCCCCGCACGACAGTGGACAATGAGCAGTTCTTC.